The rows below give T cell receptor beta chains drawn from one sample of a study of neurological immune-mediated disorders. A single record per CDR3 protein comes from TCRdb applying MiXCR to the 5' RACE reads. Of about 59,000 distinct CDR3 sequences listed, about 24% are singletons. The sample was PBMCs. The receptors derive from a man in his 60s with HTLV-1-associated myelopathy (HAM/TSP). CDR3s include the opening cysteine and the closing phenylalanine or tryptophan. A D gene is named only where the DNA matches it firmly. Only part of the rows carry a size: once, few, many, or a class if the clone is expanded.

D gene	V gene	clone size	J gene	CDR3 DNA	CDR3 protein
TRBD2	TRBV7-2	many	TRBJ2-3	TGTGCCAGCAGCTTAGGGCGGGAGGTGGATACGCAGTATTTT	CASSLGREVDTQYF
TRBD1	TRBV25-1	many	TRBJ2-7	TGTGCCAGCAGTGCAGTCGGACAGGGTAACTCCTACGAGCAGTACTTC	CASSAVGQGNSYEQYF
-	TRBV2	many	TRBJ1-5	TGTGCCAGCAAAGGGGACAATCAGCCCCAGCATTTT	CASKGDNQPQHF
TRBD2	TRBV20-1	many	TRBJ2-1	TGCAGTCCCTTTAGGACTAGCGGCCTCAATGAGCAGTTCTTC	CSPFRTSGLNEQFF
TRBD1	TRBV27	many	TRBJ2-7	TGTGCCAGCAGTCCCGGGACAGGTTACGAGCAGTACTTC	CASSPGTGYEQYF
TRBD1	TRBV2	many	TRBJ2-7	TGTGCCAGCAGTGCCCGGACAGGGGGCAAAGTGTCCTACGAGCAGTACTTC	CASSARTGGKVSYEQYF
-	TRBV5-6	-	TRBJ2-7	TGTGCCAGCATCAGGGCAGGGAAGGGCTACGAGCAGTACTTC	CASIRAGKGYEQYF
-	TRBV10-2	many	TRBJ1-2	TGCGCCAGCAGTGAGAGGGGTAGAGGAGGGAATGGCTACACCTTC	CASSERGRGGNGYTF
TRBD2	TRBV20-1	-	TRBJ2-3	TGCAGTGCATCTGGACTAGCGGGAGCTACAGATACGCAGTATTTT	CSASGLAGATDTQYF
TRBD2	TRBV7-3	many	TRBJ2-1	TGTGCCAGCAGCCCTGGAGGTGCGGGAGACCGCGGTGAGCAGTTCTTC	CASSPGGAGDRGEQFF
-	TRBV18	-	TRBJ1-1	TGTGCCAGCTCACCTTTATCGGGGGACACTGAAGCTTTCTTT	CASSPLSGDTEAFF
TRBD2	TRBV5-1	many	TRBJ2-3	TGCGCCAGCACCCGGGGGGGAAGCACAGATACGCAGTATTTT	CASTRGGSTDTQYF
TRBD2	TRBV5-1	many	TRBJ2-1	TGCGCCAGCAGCCTCGGGACTAGCGGGAGGGAAAATGAGCAGTTCTTC	CASSLGTSGRENEQFF
-	TRBV7-2	-	TRBJ2-3	TGTGCCAGCAGCCTACTCCCGGGCGGGTGGAATCGGGTCGATACGCAGTATTTT	CASSLLPGGWNRVDTQYF
-	TRBV6-6	-	TRBJ1-5	TGTGCCAGCAGTTACTCGACCTCCGGGACTGGAGTGAGTCAGCCCCAGCATTTT	CASSYSTSGTGVSQPQHF
-	TRBV28	many	TRBJ2-7	TGTGCCACCCGAACCGGGGCAGGAAGGGGTGAGCAGTACTTC	CATRTGAGRGEQYF
-	TRBV28	many	TRBJ1-1	TGTGCCAGCAGCACTCACCGGGACCCCGCGCGGACTGAAGCTTTCTTT	CASSTHRDPARTEAFF
-	TRBV12-3/TRBV12-4	many	TRBJ1-5	TGTGCCAGCAGGCCAGGGAGTGACACAGGACAGCCCCAGCATTTT	CASRPGSDTGQPQHF
-	TRBV10-3	medium-sized	TRBJ2-7	TGTGCCATCAGGAACACCAACCGGGAGCAGTACTTC	CAIRNTNREQYF
-	TRBV6-1	few	TRBJ1-1	TGTGCCAGCAGTGAACAGGGGTATGAAGCTTTCTTT	CASSEQGYEAFF
TRBD2	TRBV5-1	many	TRBJ2-1	TGCGCCAGCAGCTTAAACCTGGCTAGCGGGATTTACAATGAGCAGTTCTTC	CASSLNLASGIYNEQFF
-	TRBV13	few	TRBJ1-4	TGTGCCAGCAGCCGAAGGGACGGCGGGGAAAAACTGTTTTTT	CASSRRDGGEKLFF
TRBD2	TRBV12-3/TRBV12-4	many	TRBJ2-1	TGTGCCAGCAGTCCCGGGACTAGCGGGAGGGCGGACAATGAGCAGTTCTTC	CASSPGTSGRADNEQFF
TRBD2	TRBV6-4	-	TRBJ2-7	TGTGCCACCATGACGGGGGCTAGCGGGGTTCGCGAGCAGTACTTC	CATMTGASGVREQYF
TRBD2	TRBV24-1	many	TRBJ2-1	TGTGCCACCCGTGAAAGCGGGAGAGGAAATGAGCAGTTCTTC	CATRESGRGNEQFF
TRBD1	TRBV6-5	many	TRBJ1-3	TGTGCCAGCAGGACAGGGTCGACTGGAAACACCATATATTTT	CASRTGSTGNTIYF